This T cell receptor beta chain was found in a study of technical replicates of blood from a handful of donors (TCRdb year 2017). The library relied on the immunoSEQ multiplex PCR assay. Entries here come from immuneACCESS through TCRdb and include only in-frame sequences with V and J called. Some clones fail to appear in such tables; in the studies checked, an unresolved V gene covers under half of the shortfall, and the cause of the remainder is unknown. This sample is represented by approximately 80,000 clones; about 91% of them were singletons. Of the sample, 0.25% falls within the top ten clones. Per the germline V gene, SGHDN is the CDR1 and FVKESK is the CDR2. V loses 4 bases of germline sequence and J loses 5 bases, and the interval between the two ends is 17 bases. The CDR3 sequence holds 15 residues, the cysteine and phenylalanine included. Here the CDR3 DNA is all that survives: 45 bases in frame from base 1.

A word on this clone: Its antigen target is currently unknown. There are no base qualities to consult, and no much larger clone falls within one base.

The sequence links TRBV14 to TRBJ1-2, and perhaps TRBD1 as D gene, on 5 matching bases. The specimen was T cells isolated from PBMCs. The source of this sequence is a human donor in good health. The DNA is TGTGCCAGCAGCCTTGTCCCGGACAACCCATATGGCTACACCTTC. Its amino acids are CASSLVPDNPYGYTF.